This TCR beta chain stems from a study of blood T cell repertoires in COVID-19. The wider study: COVID-19 samples, acute and convalescent, were from the United States, Italy and Spain. Sources were T cells, B-cell-depleted T cells, or PBMCs; the material itself was cDNA or gDNA.

On this clone itself: Other DNA sequences from this sample encode an identical CDR3 as well.

Trimming removed 1 base from V and 2 bases from J; junction bases left unmatched: 2. The CDR3 spans 15 residues. Germline V gives CDR1 MGHRA, CDR2 YSYEKL. How the authors handled the data: Estimates of nucleated cell counts were drawn from the amplification of reference gene primers. Assay used: immunoSEQ multiplex PCR; TCRdb lists only in-frame clones, some missing. V and J calls and clone size come straight from that table; D and trimming were deduced from the DNA. The sample holds roughly 150,000 clones, roughly 93% seen once. The chain is built from TRBV4-1 and TRBJ1-5; the match to TRBD1 covers 7 bases. Source material: peripheral blood. This TCR was recovered from a man aged 18 to 30 with COVID-19, enrolled during active disease. The CDR3 bases are TGCGCCAGCAGCCAAGGTCAGGGGGGCAATCAGCCCCAGCATTTT. Amino acids: CASSQGQGGNQPQHF.